This T cell receptor (beta chain) was documented in a study of type 1 regulatory T cells. Each CDR3 protein is one row after TCRdb ran MiXCR on the reads. This repertoire shows approximately 97,000 distinct CDR3 sequences, around 30% found once; its top ten account for around 2.3%. Germline V gene lookup returns CDR1 SNHLY and CDR2 FYNNEI. Trimming stripped 0 bases from V and 4 bases from J, with 10 bases between. The CDR3 totals 15 residues. This rearrangement joins TRBV2 to TRBJ1-5; possible D gene TRBD1, 5 bases. The clonotype was recovered from a human donor in good health. Source material: CD4+ T cells, either the whole sample or a sorted fraction (not recorded which). In DNA form, the CDR3 reads TGTGCCAGCAGTGAAGCGCTTCGGGGGAATCAGCCCCAGCATTTT. This codes for CASSEALRGNQPQHF.